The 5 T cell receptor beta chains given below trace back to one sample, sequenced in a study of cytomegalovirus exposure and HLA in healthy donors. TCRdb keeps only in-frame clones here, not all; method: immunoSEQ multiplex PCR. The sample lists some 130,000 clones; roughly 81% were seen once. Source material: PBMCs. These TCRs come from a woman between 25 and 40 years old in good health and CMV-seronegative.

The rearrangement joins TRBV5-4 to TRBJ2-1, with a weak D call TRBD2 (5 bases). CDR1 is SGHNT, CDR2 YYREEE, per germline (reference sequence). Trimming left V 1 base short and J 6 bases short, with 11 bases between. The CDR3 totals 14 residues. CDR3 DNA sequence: TGTGCCAGCAGCTTGAGAGGACTGTCCAATGAGCAGTTCTTC. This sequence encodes CASSLRGLSNEQFF.

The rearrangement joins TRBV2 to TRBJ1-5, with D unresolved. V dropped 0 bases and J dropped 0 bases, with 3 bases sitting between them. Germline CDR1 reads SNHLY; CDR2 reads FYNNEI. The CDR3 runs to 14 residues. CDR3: CASSEAYSNQPQHF. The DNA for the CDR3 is TGTGCCAGCAGTGAAGCGTATAGCAATCAGCCCCAGCATTTT.

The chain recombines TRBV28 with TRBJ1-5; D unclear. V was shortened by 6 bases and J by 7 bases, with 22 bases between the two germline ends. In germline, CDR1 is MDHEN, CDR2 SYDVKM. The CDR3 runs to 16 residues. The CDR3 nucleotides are TGTGCCAGCAGCCCATCGTCGGGTTTCCTCCGGCAGCCCCAGCATTTT. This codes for CASSPSSGFLRQPQHF.

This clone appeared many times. The CDR3 spells CASSQGLAGAYEQYF. CDR3 bases: TGTGCCAGCAGCCAAGGACTAGCGGGGGCCTACGAGCAGTACTTC. V usage is TRBV4-2 and J usage is TRBJ2-7, with 12 bases aligning to TRBD2. Germline V gene data show CDR1 as LGHNA and CDR2 as YNFKEQ. V was pared by 1 base and J by 2 bases, with 0 bases of the junction left unmatched. The CDR3 runs to 15 residues.

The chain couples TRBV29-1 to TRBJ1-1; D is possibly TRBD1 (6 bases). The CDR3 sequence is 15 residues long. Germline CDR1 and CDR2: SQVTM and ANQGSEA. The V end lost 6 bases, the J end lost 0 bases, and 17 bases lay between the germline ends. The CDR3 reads CSVTGTRGMNTEAFF. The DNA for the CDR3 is TGCAGCGTGACCGGGACAAGGGGGATGAACACTGAAGCTTTCTTT.